The 17 T cell receptor beta chains below come from one sample, sequenced in a study of blood T cell repertoires in COVID-19. Data came from immunoSEQ multiplex PCR; TCRdb stores just in-frame clones and leaves some out. The data hold 150,000 or so clones, with about 83% observed a single time. The sample was peripheral blood. These receptors were collected from a human donor in a cohort sampled during active COVID-19.

V gene TRBV7-2 combines with J gene TRBJ1-3; 8 nucleotides align to TRBD1. The germline V gene encodes CDR1 SGHTA and CDR2 FQGNSA. Unmatched junction bases numbered 4, after V lost 2 bases and J lost 4 bases. The CDR3 covers 15 residues. CDR3: CASSLQGAPGNTIYF. For the CDR3, the DNA is TGTGCCAGCAGCTTACAGGGGGCGCCCGGAAACACCATATATTTT.

The V call is TRBV5-1, the J call TRBJ1-1; maybe TRBD1 (5 bases). V gave up 0 bases and J gave up 3 bases, with 9 bases separating them. CDR1 is SGHRS and CDR2 is YFSETQ in the germline V gene. The CDR3 runs 14 residues. The CDR3 protein is CASSLAGGYTEAFF. The CDR3 nucleotides read TGCGCCAGCAGCTTGGCCGGGGGATACACTGAAGCTTTCTTT.

V usage is TRBV28 and J usage is TRBJ2-3, with 9 bases that match TRBD1. This CDR3 has 14 residues. V shed 11 bases and J 2 bases; nucleotides not matched to a gene: 8. The germline gives CDR1 MDHEN, CDR2 SYDVKM. CDR3 loop: CAGSRDRDTDTQYF. The CDR3 DNA reads TGTGCCGGTTCCAGGGACAGGGACACAGATACGCAGTATTTT.

This clone was observed a few times. This chain uses TRBV5-1 with TRBJ1-4; 7 nucleotides match TRBD1. Germline CDR1 is SGHRS and CDR2 is YFSETQ. With 2 bases clipped from V and 3 bases from J, the junction kept 1 base outside the gene matches. The CDR3 has 14 amino acids. CDR3 in amino acids: CASSLGTANEKLFF. The CDR3 bases are TGCGCCAGCAGCTTAGGGACAGCTAATGAAAAACTGTTTTTT.

The chain joins TRBV2 to TRBJ2-3; TRBD2 matches 9 bases. This CDR3 comprises 16 residues. Looked up from germline, CDR1 is SNHLY and CDR2 is FYNNEI. Trimming cost V 4 bases and J 0 bases; bases outside gene matches: 5. The CDR3 reads CASSGLLAGSTDTQYF. Here the CDR3 DNA reads TGTGCCAGCAGTGGATTACTAGCGGGCAGCACAGATACGCAGTATTTT.

This clone was counted a few times. The gene calls are TRBV7-2 and TRBJ1-5, with D possibly being TRBD1 (5 bases). The V end was cut by 8 bases, the J end by 1 base, with 18 bases between. CDR3 length: 16 residues. Per the germline V gene, CDR1 is SGHTA and CDR2 is FQGNSA. The chain's CDR3 is CASAGGGFRSNQPQHF. In DNA, the CDR3 is TGTGCCAGCGCGGGGGGGGGTTTTAGAAGCAATCAGCCCCAGCATTTT.

The chain carries TRBV10-2 and TRBJ2-1; 13 bases line up with TRBD2. Looked up from germline, CDR1 is WSHSY and CDR2 is SAAADI. The junction had 5 bases not matched to a gene; V was cut back by 7 bases and J by 8 bases. The CDR3 length is 14 residues. CDR3 nucleotide sequence: TGCGCCAGCAAACTAGCGGGAGGGCCCCATGAGCAGTTCTTC. Translation gives CASKLAGGPHEQFF.

The V and J genes are TRBV30 and TRBJ1-1, with D unresolved. V shed 4 bases and J shed 0 bases, with 12 bases lying between them. Germline CDR1 GTSNPN, CDR2 SVGIG (reference sequence). The CDR3 consists of 14 residues. The CDR3 reads CAWIRSALNTEAFF. CDR3 DNA: TGTGCCTGGATACGGAGTGCTCTGAACACTGAAGCTTTCTTT.

There are a few counts of this clone. The V call is TRBV7-9, the J call TRBJ2-5; 7 positions match TRBD2. Germline V gives CDR1 SEHNR, CDR2 FQNEAQ (reference sequence). J lost 4 bases, V lost 3 bases, and 2 bases had no gene match. The CDR3 totals 13 residues. CDR3 amino acids: CASSFGGGETQYF. CDR3 DNA sequence: TGTGCCAGCAGCTTTGGCGGGGGAGAGACCCAGTACTTC. Based on the CDR3 plus reference TRBV7-9 and TRBJ2-5, the full variable domain is DTGVSQNPRHKITKRGQNVTFRCDPISEHNRLYWYRQTLGQGPEFLTYFQNEAQLEKSRLLSDRFSAERPKGSFSTLEIQRTEQGDSAMYLCASSFGGGETQYFGPGTRLLVL.

The chain uses TRBV9 and TRBJ1-1, with 7 bases fitting TRBD1. CDR1 and CDR2 (germline): SGDLS, YYNGEE. Trimming cost V 4 bases and J 1 base; bases outside gene matches: 7. The CDR3 runs 15 residues. As DNA, the CDR3 is TGTGCCAGCAGCCCTCAGACAGGGACGAACACTGAAGCTTTCTTT. It yields the protein CASSPQTGTNTEAFF.

V is TRBV12-3 or TRBV12-4 and J is TRBJ2-7; D is possibly TRBD1 (6 bases). This CDR3 has 13 amino acids. V shed 5 bases and J shed 2 bases, with 10 bases lying between them. The CDR3 region is CASSRDTTYEQYF. CDR3 in DNA: TGTGCCAGCAGTAGGGACACAACCTACGAGCAGTACTTC.

The gene calls are TRBV11-3 and TRBJ2-1; D perhaps matches TRBD2 (6 bases). Germline V gene sequence: CDR1 SGHNT, CDR2 YENEEA. V was shortened by 3 bases and J by 7 bases, with 13 bases between the two germline ends. The CDR3 consists of 14 residues. The CDR3 loop reads CASSFGAGSNEQFF. CDR3 coding DNA: TGTGCCAGCAGCTTTGGGGCGGGAAGTAATGAGCAGTTCTTC.

This clone was detected once. J is TRBJ2-3 and V is TRBV19, with 9 bases that match TRBD2. The germline V gene encodes CDR1 LNHDA and CDR2 SQIVND (reference sequence). V dropped 2 bases and J dropped 4; count of bases not matched to a gene: 7. CDR3 length equals 16 residues. Here the CDR3 reads CASSILAGGPADTQYF. The CDR3 DNA reads as TGTGCCAGTAGTATATTGGCGGGAGGGCCAGCAGATACGCAGTATTTT.

The V gene is TRBV27, the J gene TRBJ1-2; 9 bases are a match to TRBD1. CDR3 length equals 15 residues. In germline, CDR1 is MNHEY, CDR2 SMNVEV (reference sequence). The junction had 9 bases not matched to a gene; V was cut back by 6 bases and J by 4 bases. Written as DNA, the CDR3 is TGTGCCAGCAGACCCGCACAGGGGGCGGCCTATGGCTACACCTTC. The encoded protein is CASRPAQGAAYGYTF.

This chain connects TRBV6-5 to TRBJ2-6; possible D gene TRBD1, 6 bases. Germline lookup yields CDR1 MNHEY and CDR2 SVGAGI. There are 13 residues in the CDR3. V was pared by 11 bases and J by 4 bases, with 12 bases between. CDR3 region: CAVRGAGANVLTF. In nucleotides, the CDR3 is TGTGCCGTCAGGGGTGCCGGGGCCAACGTCCTGACTTTC.

The chain couples TRBV28 to TRBJ1-2; maybe TRBD1 (6 bases). V lost 6 bases to trimming and J lost 8 bases, with 16 bases between them. Per the germline V gene, CDR1 is MDHEN and CDR2 is SYDVKM. This CDR3 has 13 amino acids. DNA for the CDR3: TGTGCCAGCAGGCCGGGACACCCTAGCGGCTACACCTTC. Translation: CASRPGHPSGYTF.

This chain uses TRBV3-1 (or the pseudogene TRBV3-2) with TRBJ2-1, with D unresolved. From germline, CDR1 is LGHDT and CDR2 YNNKEL (reference sequence). CDR3 size: 14 residues. V lost 3 bases, J lost 0 bases, and 6 bases lay in between. The CDR3 is CASSQRPSYNEQFF. In DNA, the CDR3 is TGTGCCAGCAGCCAGCGGCCCTCCTACAATGAGCAGTTCTTC.